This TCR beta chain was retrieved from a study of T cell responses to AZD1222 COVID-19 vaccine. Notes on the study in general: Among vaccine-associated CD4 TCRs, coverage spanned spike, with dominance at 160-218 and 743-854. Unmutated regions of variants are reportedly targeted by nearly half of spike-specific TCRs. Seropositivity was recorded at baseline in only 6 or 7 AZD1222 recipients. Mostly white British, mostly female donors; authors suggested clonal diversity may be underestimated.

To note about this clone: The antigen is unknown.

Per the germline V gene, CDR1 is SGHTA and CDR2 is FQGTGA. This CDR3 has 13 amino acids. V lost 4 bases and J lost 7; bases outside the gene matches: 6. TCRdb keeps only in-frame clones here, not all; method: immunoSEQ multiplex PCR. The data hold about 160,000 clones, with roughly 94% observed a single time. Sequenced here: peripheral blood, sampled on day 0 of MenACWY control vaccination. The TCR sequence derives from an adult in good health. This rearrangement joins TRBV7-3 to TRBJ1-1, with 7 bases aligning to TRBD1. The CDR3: CASSSTGNGEAFF. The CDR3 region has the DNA TGTGCCAGCAGCTCGACAGGGAATGGTGAAGCTTTCTTT.